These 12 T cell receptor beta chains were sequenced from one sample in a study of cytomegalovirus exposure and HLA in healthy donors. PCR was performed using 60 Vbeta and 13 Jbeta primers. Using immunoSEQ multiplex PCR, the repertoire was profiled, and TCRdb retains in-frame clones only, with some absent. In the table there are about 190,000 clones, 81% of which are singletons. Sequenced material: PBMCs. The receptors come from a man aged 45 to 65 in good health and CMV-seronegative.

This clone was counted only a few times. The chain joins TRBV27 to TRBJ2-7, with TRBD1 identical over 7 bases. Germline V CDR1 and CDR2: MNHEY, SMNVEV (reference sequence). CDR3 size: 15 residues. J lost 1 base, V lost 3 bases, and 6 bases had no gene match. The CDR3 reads CASSFTGAVSYEQYF. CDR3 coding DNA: TGTGCCAGCAGTTTCACAGGGGCCGTGTCCTACGAGCAGTACTTC.

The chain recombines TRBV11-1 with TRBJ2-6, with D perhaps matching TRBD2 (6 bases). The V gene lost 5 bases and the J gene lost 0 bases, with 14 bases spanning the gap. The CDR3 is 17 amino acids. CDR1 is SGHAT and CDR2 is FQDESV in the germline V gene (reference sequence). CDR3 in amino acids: CASSPSRGYSGANVLTF. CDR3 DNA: TGTGCCAGCAGCCCCTCGCGGGGTTACTCTGGGGCCAACGTCCTGACTTTC.

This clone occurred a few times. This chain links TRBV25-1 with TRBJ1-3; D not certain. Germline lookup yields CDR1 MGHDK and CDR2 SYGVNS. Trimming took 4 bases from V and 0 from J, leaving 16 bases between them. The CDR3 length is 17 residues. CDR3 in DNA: TGTGCCAGCAGTGCTGGTCCCCCCGCGAGCTCTGGAAACACCATATATTTT. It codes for CASSAGPPASSGNTIYF.

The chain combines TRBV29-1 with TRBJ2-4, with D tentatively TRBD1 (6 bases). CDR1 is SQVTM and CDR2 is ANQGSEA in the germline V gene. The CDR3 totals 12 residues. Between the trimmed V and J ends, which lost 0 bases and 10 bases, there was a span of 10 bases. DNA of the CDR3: TGCAGCGTTGAAGATCCGAGGGGGATTCAGTACTTC. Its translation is CSVEDPRGIQYF.

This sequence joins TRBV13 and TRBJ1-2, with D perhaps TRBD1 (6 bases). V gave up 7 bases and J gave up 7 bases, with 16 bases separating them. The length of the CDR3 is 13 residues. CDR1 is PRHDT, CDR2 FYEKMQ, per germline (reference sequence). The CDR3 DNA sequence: TGTGCCAGCAATCGCGGGGGGCGTATTGGCTACACCTTC. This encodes CASNRGGRIGYTF.

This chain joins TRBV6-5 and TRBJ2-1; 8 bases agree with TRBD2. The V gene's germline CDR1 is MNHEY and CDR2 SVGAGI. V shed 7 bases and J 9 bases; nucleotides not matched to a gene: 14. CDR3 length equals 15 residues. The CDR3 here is CASTRPGGGPVEQFF. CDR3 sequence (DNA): TGTGCCAGCACCCGCCCCGGGGGGGGGCCTGTTGAGCAGTTCTTC.

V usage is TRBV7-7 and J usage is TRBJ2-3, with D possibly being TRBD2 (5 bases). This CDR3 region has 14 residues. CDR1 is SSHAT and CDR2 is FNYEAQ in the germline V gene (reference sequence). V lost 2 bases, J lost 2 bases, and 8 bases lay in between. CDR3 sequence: CASSLRGNTDTQYF. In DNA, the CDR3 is TGTGCCAGCAGCTTACGAGGGAACACAGATACGCAGTATTTT.

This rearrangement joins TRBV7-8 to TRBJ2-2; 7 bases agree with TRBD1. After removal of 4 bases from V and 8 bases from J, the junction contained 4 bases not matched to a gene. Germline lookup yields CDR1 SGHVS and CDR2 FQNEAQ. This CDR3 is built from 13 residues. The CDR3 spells CASSSYRGGELFF. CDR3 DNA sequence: TGTGCCAGCAGCTCTTACAGGGGTGGGGAGCTGTTTTTT. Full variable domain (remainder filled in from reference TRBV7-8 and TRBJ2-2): GAGVSQSPRYKVAKRGQDVALRCDPISGHVSLFWYQQALGQGPEFLTYFQNEAQLDKSGLPSDRFFAERPEGSVSTLKIQRTQQEDSAVYLCASSSYRGGELFFGEGSRLTVL.

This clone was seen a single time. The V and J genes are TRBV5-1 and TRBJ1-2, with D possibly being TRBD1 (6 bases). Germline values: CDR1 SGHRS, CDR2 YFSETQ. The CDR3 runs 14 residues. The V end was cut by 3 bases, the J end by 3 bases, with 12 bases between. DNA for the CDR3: TGCGCCAGCAGCTCAGGGGTTAGGGACTATGGCTACACCTTC. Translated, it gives CASSSGVRDYGYTF.

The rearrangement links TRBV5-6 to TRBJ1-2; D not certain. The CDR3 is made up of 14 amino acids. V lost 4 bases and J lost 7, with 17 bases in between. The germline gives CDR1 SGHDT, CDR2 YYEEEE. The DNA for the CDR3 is TGTGCCAGCAGCCCCTACTTACAGACACTTGGCTACACCTTC. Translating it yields CASSPYLQTLGYTF.

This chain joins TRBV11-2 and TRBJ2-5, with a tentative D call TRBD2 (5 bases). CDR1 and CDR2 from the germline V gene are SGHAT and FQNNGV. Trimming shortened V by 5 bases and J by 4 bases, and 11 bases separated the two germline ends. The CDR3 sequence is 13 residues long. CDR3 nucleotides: TGTGCCAGCAGCGCACGGGAATCAGAGACCCAGTACTTC. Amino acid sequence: CASSARESETQYF. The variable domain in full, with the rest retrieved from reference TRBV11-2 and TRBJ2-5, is EAGVAQSPRYKIIEKRQSVAFWCNPISGHATLYWYQQILGQGPKLLIQFQNNGVVDDSQLPKDRFSAERLKGVDSTLKIQPAKLEDSAVYLCASSARESETQYFGPGTRLLVL.

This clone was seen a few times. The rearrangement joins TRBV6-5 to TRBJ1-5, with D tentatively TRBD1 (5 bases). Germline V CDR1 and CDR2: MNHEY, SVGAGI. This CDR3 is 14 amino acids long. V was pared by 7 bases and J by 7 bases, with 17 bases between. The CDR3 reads CASNPGRVEQPQHF. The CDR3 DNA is TGTGCCAGCAACCCGGGCAGGGTTGAACAGCCCCAGCATTTT.